Shown below are 14 T cell receptor beta chains from a single sample sequenced in a study of CD8 T cells in Susac syndrome. With random hexamers, roughly 0.5 to 1 ug RNA was reverse transcribed. In TCRdb, the immunoSEQ multiplex PCR reads were re-called with MiXCR into one record per CDR3 protein. The sample lists over 200,000 distinct CDR3 sequences, more than 85% occurring once. Sequenced material: CD4+ T cells from PBMCs. The receptors here all came from a human donor with multiple sclerosis.

The J gene is TRBJ1-1, the V gene TRBV20-1; weak D call: TRBD1 (6 bases). Germline assignment: CDR1 DFQATT and CDR2 SNEGSKA (reference sequence). This CDR3 spans 13 amino acids. With 5 bases removed from V and 7 bases from J, the gap between germline ends came to 17 bases. CDR3: CSASDSSGVEAFF. In nucleotides, the CDR3 is TGCAGTGCTTCGGACAGTTCAGGCGTTGAAGCTTTCTTT.

The gene calls are TRBV3-1 and TRBJ1-1, with a weak D call TRBD1 (5 bases). Trimming removed 4 bases from V and 4 bases from J, with 16 bases in between. This CDR3 spans 15 amino acids. Looked up from germline, CDR1 is LGHDT and CDR2 is YNNKEL (reference sequence). The CDR3 loop is CASSPGGGGGTEAFF. CDR3 coding DNA: TGTGCCAGCAGCCCCGGTGGGGGGGGAGGCACTGAAGCTTTCTTT.

The chain couples TRBV10-2 to TRBJ2-1; D remains unclear. The CDR3 length is 13 residues. Trimming cost V 2 bases and J 4 bases, with 6 bases left between them. Per the germline V gene, CDR1 is WSHSY and CDR2 is SAAADI. Here the CDR3 DNA reads TGCGCCAGCAGTGAGACAATTTACAATGAGCAGTTCTTC. This codes for CASSETIYNEQFF.

DNA of the CDR3: TGTGCCAGCAGGCTGACAGGGTTGTCAACTGAAGCTTTCTTT. Translation gives CASRLTGLSTEAFF. The gene calls are TRBV12-3 or TRBV12-4 and TRBJ1-1; 7 positions agree with TRBD1. The J segment lost 5 bases and the V segment lost 6 bases, leaving 9 bases of the junction unmatched. The CDR3 has 14 amino acids.

The V and J genes are TRBV7-2 and TRBJ1-1; maybe TRBD1 (5 bases). Germline values: CDR1 SGHTA, CDR2 FQGNSA. CDR3 length: 13 residues. The V end lost 6 bases, the J end lost 4 bases, and 12 bases lay between the germline ends. The CDR3 DNA follows: TGTGCCAGCAGTGTGGGGCGCGGCACTGAAGCTTTCTTT. Protein: CASSVGRGTEAFF.

Of note for this clonotype: At one of its ends the junction is not consistent with the germline gene, which may arise from a read error. The chain combines TRBV9 with TRBJ2-1; D is ambiguous. This CDR3 comprises 12 residues. Germline V CDR1 and CDR2: SGDLS, YYNGEE. In DNA, the CDR3 is TGTGCCAGCAGCGTGGCCCCCAATGAGCAATTCTTC. It encodes CASSVAPNEQFF.

In this sample, this clonotype turned up once. V and J are TRBV20-1 and TRBJ2-1; D is undetermined. The CDR3 extends over 11 amino acids. Germline assignment: CDR1 DFQATT and CDR2 SNEGSKA (reference sequence). The V and J ends lost 5 bases and 7 bases respectively, with 9 bases between them. As DNA, the CDR3 is TGCAGTGCTCTTAGTCGGAATGAGCAGTTCTTC. Its translation: CSALSRNEQFF.

CDR3 nucleotide sequence: TGTGCCAGCAGCTTATCAGACAGGGGCTACTACAATGAGCAGTTCTTC. It specifies CASSLSDRGYYNEQFF. V and J are TRBV7-9 and TRBJ2-1; 8 nucleotides align to TRBD1. V was clipped by 2 bases and J by 3 bases; unmatched bases: 6. Germline V gene lookup returns CDR1 SEHNR and CDR2 FQNEAQ (reference sequence). The CDR3 is 16 residues long.

The V and J genes are TRBV7-8 and TRBJ2-1; 15 nucleotides match TRBD2. CDR1 is SGHVS and CDR2 is FQNEAQ in the germline V gene. V trimming: 3 bases; J trimming: 4 bases; junction bases outside the gene matches: 4. CDR3 length: 17 residues. The CDR3 coding sequence is TGTGCCAGCAGCTTCACGGGACTAGCGGGGGGATACAATGAGCAGTTCTTC. Protein sequence: CASSFTGLAGGYNEQFF. Drawing the rest from reference TRBV7-8 and TRBJ2-1, the complete variable domain is GAGVSQSPRYKVAKRGQDVALRCDPISGHVSLFWYQQALGQGPEFLTYFQNEAQLDKSGLPSDRFFAERPEGSVSTLKIQRTQQEDSAVYLCASSFTGLAGGYNEQFFGPGTRLTVL.

J is TRBJ1-2 and V is TRBV3-1, with no clear D. Germline V gives CDR1 LGHDT, CDR2 YNNKEL (reference sequence). This CDR3 is built from 12 residues. Trimming took 0 bases from V and 8 from J, leaving 7 bases between them. The CDR3 reads CASSQDSRGYTF. CDR3 coding DNA: TGTGCCAGCAGCCAAGACAGCCGGGGCTACACCTTC.

This chain uses TRBV30 with TRBJ2-3; TRBD2 agrees at 9 bases. This CDR3 comprises 15 residues. Germline V lookup: CDR1 GTSNPN, CDR2 SVGIG (reference sequence). The trim removed 3 bases at V and 6 bases at J, leaving 10 bases unmatched. The CDR3 reads CAWSIGGGAGDTQYF. The CDR3 DNA sequence: TGTGCCTGGAGCATCGGCGGGGGGGCGGGGGATACGCAGTATTTT.

CDR3 in DNA: TGCAGCGTTTCTCCAGGGTTTGGGGGCTACACCTTC. Amino acids: CSVSPGFGGYTF. The rearrangement joins TRBV29-1 to TRBJ1-2; D might be TRBD1 (5 bases). This CDR3 comprises 12 residues. Trimming took off 5 bases at V and 8 bases at J, with 15 bases between the two ends. Per the germline V gene, CDR1 is SQVTM and CDR2 is ANQGSEA.

The rearrangement joins TRBV6-5 to TRBJ1-6; D gene uncertain. CDR3 length: 14 residues. CDR1 MNHEY and CDR2 SVGAGI come from the germline V gene. The V gene lost 2 bases and the J gene lost 8 bases, with 10 bases spanning the gap. CDR3: CASSYVQRDSPLHF. The CDR3 DNA reads as TGTGCCAGCAGTTACGTTCAGAGGGATTCACCCCTCCACTTT.

Here the CDR3 reads CATSRDLASGGWKFF. The CDR3 bases are TGTGCCACCAGCAGAGATCTGGCTAGCGGGGGTTGGAAGTTCTTC. The rearrangement joins TRBV15 to TRBJ2-1, with TRBD2 matching 10 bases. The germline CDR1 and CDR2 sequences are LNHNV and YYDKDF (reference sequence). V was clipped by 0 bases and J by 14 bases; unmatched bases: 10. This CDR3 is 15 amino acids long.